One T cell receptor (beta chain) is described in this entry. Its specificity is unknown. In germline, CDR1 is SGHTA, CDR2 FQGNSA. The length of the CDR3 is 14 residues. TCRdb reanalyzed the 5' RACE reads, giving one entry per CDR3 protein sequence and no DNA. The listing records about 380,000 distinct CDR3 sequences. The data were obtained in a study of T cells expressing NK-cell markers. Overall study results and limits: It is unclear if expanded NKG2C-expressing clones target HCMV antigens. Dominant NKG2C+ clonotypes were found to form roughly 1.0-7.5% of CD8+ T cells in over 5 donors.

The material sequenced was blood T cells: a sorted CD56 or NKG2C T cell subset, CD4+ or CD8+ T cells, or bulk PBMC T cells (not recorded which). This clonotype originated in a man aged 18 to 69 in good health. The chain links TRBV7-2 to TRBJ1-2. CDR3: CASSLGVIDYGYTF.